This is a list of T cell receptor beta chains from one sample in a study of vaccination and CD4 T cells after COVID-19. These TCRs are of unknown antigen specificity. A single record per CDR3 protein comes from TCRdb applying MiXCR to the PCR reads. The repertoire consists of some 10,000 distinct CDR3 sequences, with roughly a third occurring once and the leading ten covering 7.5% to 9%. Sequenced input: CD4+ T cells from blood, cultured in vitro. The receptors originated from a human donor who had recovered from COVID-19. CDR3s include the opening cysteine and the closing phenylalanine or tryptophan.

V | CDR3
TRBV11-3 | CASSSGTEAFF
TRBV2 | CASLNRAGAYEQYF
TRBV6-5 | CASSYSQFNYGYTF
TRBV6-1 | CASSPRTGGNQPQHF
TRBV6-1 | CASKTGGYGYTF
TRBV7-2 | CASSLEAGRGVNEQFF
TRBV12-3/TRBV12-4 | CASSSQGNTEAFF
TRBV7-2 | CASSLASLTDTQYF
TRBV7-2 | CASSLPTSNERFF
TRBV15 | CATSRDPRDTIYF
TRBV20-1 | CSARDPLTGELFF
TRBV28 | CASSFGQAEAFF
TRBV20-1 | CSASRVNTEAFF
TRBV20-1 | CSAPGQGEDTQYF
TRBV20-1 | CSASAEGLNTEAFF
TRBV6-5 | CASSYSKGVNGYTF
TRBV27 | CASSLRSDTEAFF
TRBV18 | CASSPVGERQPQHF
TRBV5-1 | CASSLVVGTEAFF
TRBV7-8 | CASSSRGNTEAFF
TRBV20-1 | CSARELHGGQYF
TRBV6-2/TRBV6-3 | CASSLAGADEQFF
TRBV7-2 | CASSLEGGKTQYF
TRBV20-1 | CSARAIAGGPPDTQYF
TRBV6-5 | CASSYEAEAFF
TRBV7-6 | CASGLDGSGAMGDETQYF
TRBV28 | CASSPRRGRGYGYTF
TRBV7-2 | CASSRQGAETQYF
TRBV20-1 | CSARGGESSYNEQFF
TRBV5-5 | CASSTGLYTDTQYF
TRBV24-1 | CATSAHTGMQFF
TRBV27 | CASSLSEGTRPQHF
TRBV20-1 | CSALPLRGGPADTQYF